This T cell receptor (beta chain) was identified during a study of T cell repertoires in cytomegalovirus infection. Looking at the study overall: Both a matching HLA type and CMV infection were indicated by public TCR beta signatures. Overall study results and limits: There were HLA-C-restricted CMV-specific TCR beta clonotypes dominating the ex vivo response.

This CDR3 is built from 18 residues. Between the trimmed V and J ends, which lost 1 base and 4 bases, there was a span of 22 bases. Germline V gene data show CDR1 as KGHSH and CDR2 as LQKENI. This clonotype occurred a few times. Its antigen remains unidentified. TCRdb re-called the reads through MiXCR, storing one row per CDR3 protein. The sample records roughly 720,000 distinct CDR3 sequences, 35% being singletons. The sequenced sample consisted of PBMCs. The genes are TRBV18 and TRBJ2-5; a possible D gene is TRBD2 (7 bases). The TCR comes from a human donor in good health (CMV status not recorded). Some clones in this sample may be carry-over from other donors' samples. The CDR3 spells CASSPLRTGAGEGETQYF. CDR3 coding DNA: TGTGCCAGCTCACCACTCCGGACGGGGGCGGGAGAGGGAGAGACCCAGTACTTC.